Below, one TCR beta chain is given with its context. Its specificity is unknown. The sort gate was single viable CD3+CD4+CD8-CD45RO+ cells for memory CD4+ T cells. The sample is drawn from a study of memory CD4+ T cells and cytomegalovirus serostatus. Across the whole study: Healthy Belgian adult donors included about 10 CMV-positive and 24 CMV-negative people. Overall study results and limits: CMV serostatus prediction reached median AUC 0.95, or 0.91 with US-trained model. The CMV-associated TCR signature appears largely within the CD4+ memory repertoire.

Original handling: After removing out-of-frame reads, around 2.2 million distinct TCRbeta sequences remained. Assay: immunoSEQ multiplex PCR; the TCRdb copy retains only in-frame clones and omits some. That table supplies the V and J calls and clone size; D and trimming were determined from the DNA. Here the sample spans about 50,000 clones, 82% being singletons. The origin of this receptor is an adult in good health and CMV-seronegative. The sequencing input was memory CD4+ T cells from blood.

CDR3 nucleotides: TGTGCCAGTAGTATTGGGGGACAAGCCTACGAGCAGTACTTC. This gives the protein CASSIGGQAYEQYF. This sequence joins TRBV19 and TRBJ2-7; D might be TRBD1 (6 bases). The germline CDR1 and CDR2 sequences are LNHDA and SQIVND (reference sequence). This CDR3 spans 14 amino acids. Between the trimmed V and J ends, which lost 3 bases and 2 bases, there was a span of 11 bases.